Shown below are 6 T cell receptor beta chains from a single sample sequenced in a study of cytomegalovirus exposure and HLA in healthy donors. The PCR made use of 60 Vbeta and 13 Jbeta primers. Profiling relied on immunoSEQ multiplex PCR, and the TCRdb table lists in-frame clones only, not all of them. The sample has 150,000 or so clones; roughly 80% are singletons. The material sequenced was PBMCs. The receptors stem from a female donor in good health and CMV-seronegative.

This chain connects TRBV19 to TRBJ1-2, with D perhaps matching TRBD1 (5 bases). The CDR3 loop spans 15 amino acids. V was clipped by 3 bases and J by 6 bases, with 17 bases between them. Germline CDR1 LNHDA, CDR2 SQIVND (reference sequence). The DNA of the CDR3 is TGTGCCAGTAGTATGAGGTGGCAGGGCTCTCATGGCTACACCTTC. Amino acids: CASSMRWQGSHGYTF.

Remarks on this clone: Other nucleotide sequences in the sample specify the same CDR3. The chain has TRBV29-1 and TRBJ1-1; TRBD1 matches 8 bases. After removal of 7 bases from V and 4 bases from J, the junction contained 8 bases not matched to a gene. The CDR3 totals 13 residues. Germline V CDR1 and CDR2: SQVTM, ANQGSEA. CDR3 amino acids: CSAEDREVTEAFF. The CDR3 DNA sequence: TGCAGCGCCGAGGACAGGGAGGTCACTGAAGCTTTCTTT.

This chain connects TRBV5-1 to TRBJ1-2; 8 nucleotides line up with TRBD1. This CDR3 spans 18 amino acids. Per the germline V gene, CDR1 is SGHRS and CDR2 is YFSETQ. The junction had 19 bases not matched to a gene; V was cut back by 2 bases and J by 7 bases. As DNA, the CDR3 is TGCGCCAGCAGCTTCGGATTGCAGGGGGCGGAAGTTAATAGTGGCTACACCTTC. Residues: CASSFGLQGAEVNSGYTF.

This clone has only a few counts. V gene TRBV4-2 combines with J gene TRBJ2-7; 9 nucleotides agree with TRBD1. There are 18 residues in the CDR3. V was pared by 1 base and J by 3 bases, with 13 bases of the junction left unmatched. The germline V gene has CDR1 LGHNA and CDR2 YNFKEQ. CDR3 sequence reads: CASSQVSLTGGSSYEQYF. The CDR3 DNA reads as TGTGCCAGCAGCCAAGTGAGCCTGACAGGGGGAAGTAGCTACGAGCAGTACTTC.

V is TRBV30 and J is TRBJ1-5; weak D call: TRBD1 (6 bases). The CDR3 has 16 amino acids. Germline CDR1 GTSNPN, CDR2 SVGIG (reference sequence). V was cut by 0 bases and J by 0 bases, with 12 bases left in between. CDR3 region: CAWSVLSGDSNQPQHF. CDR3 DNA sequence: TGTGCCTGGAGTGTATTATCAGGGGATAGCAATCAGCCCCAGCATTTT.

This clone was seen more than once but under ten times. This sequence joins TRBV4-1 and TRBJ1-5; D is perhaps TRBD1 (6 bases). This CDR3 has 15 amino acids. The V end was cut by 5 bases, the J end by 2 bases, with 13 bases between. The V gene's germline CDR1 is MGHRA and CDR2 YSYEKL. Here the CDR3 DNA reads TGCGCCAGCAGCTCACAGGGTTCGGGCAATCAGCCCCAGCATTTT. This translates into CASSSQGSGNQPQHF.